Listed here are 27 T cell receptor beta chains from one sample, sequenced in a study of OX40 agonist ivuxolimab in advanced cancers. Data came from immunoSEQ multiplex PCR; TCRdb stores just in-frame clones and leaves some out. The sample consists of some 39,000 clones, over 80% of them appearing once. The sample in question was CD4+ or CD8+ T cells sorted from blood, obtained in a trial of the OX40 agonist ivuxolimab. The receptors were sampled from an adult with an advanced solid tumor such as melanoma, head and neck, liver or kidney cancer.

The chain is built from TRBV28 and TRBJ2-7; weak D call: TRBD2 (7 bases). The CDR3 is made up of 15 amino acids. Germline lookup yields CDR1 MDHEN and CDR2 SYDVKM. Trimming left V 3 bases short and J 7 bases short, with 19 bases between. The CDR3 DNA reads as TGTGCCAGCAGTTTGGGGGGGGCTCCTGTGGATGAGCAGTACTTC. As protein: CASSLGGAPVDEQYF.

This rearrangement joins TRBV6-5 to TRBJ2-1, with D unclear. The V end lost 3 bases, the J end lost 7 bases, and 13 bases lay between the germline ends. The CDR3 spans 14 residues. Germline assignment: CDR1 MNHEY and CDR2 SVGAGI. In DNA, the CDR3 is TGTGCCAGCAGTTATGATCGGGCCGGAAATGAGCAGTTCTTC. It codes for CASSYDRAGNEQFF.

By sample share, this clone is medium-sized. Compared with germline, one end of the junction differs, possibly owing to a read error. The V call is TRBV5-1, the J call TRBJ2-7, with 7 bases lining up with TRBD2. Germline V gene lookup returns CDR1 SGHRS and CDR2 YFSETQ. This CDR3 is 12 amino acids long. The CDR3 here is CASSQTSAEKYF. The DNA of the CDR3 is TGCGCCAGCAGCCAAACTAGCGCCGAGAAGTACTTC.

The CDR3 spells CASSRPGREGYEQYF. The DNA of the CDR3 is TGTGCCAGCTCACGACCGGGACGGGAGGGCTACGAGCAGTACTTC. The V call is TRBV18, the J call TRBJ2-7, with 8 bases fitting TRBD2. Looked up from germline, CDR1 is KGHSH and CDR2 is LQKENI. This CDR3 spans 15 amino acids. After removal of 4 bases from V and 3 bases from J, the junction contained 8 bases not matched to a gene.

The CDR3 protein is CASSLTPTGTNEQFF. In DNA form, the CDR3 reads TGTGCCAGCTCCCTGACCCCCACAGGGACGAATGAGCAGTTCTTC. The rearrangement links TRBV6-4 to TRBJ2-1; D is possibly TRBD1 (6 bases). The V and J ends lost 8 bases and 7 bases respectively, with 21 bases between them. Germline V gene data show CDR1 as MRHNA and CDR2 as SNTAGT. The CDR3 is made up of 15 amino acids.

The chain uses TRBV7-2 and TRBJ2-1; D is uncertain. Trimming removed 3 bases from V and 3 bases from J, with 3 bases in between. The CDR3 length is 12 residues. The germline V gene encodes CDR1 SGHTA and CDR2 FQGNSA. DNA for the CDR3: TGTGCCAGCAGCTTGATCTACAATGAGCAGTTCTTC. Protein sequence: CASSLIYNEQFF.

This rearrangement joins TRBV18 to TRBJ2-3; 11 bases agree with TRBD2. Per the germline V gene, CDR1 is KGHSH and CDR2 is LQKENI. The trim removed 3 bases at V and 3 bases at J, leaving 2 bases unmatched. CDR3 size: 15 residues. The CDR3 nucleotides are TGTGCCAGCTCACCGACTAGCGGGATTACAGATACGCAGTATTTT. Encoded protein: CASSPTSGITDTQYF.

This CDR3 is CASSIAETQYF. CDR3 coding DNA: TGTGCCAGTAGTATAGCTGAGACCCAGTACTTC. The chain recombines TRBV19 with TRBJ2-5, with no clear D. Germline CDR1 and CDR2: LNHDA and SQIVND (reference sequence). Trimming took 1 base from V and 5 from J, leaving 2 bases between them. The CDR3 has 11 residues. Together with reference TRBV19 and TRBJ2-5, the CDR3 gives the full variable domain: DGGITQSPKYLFRKEGQNVTLSCEQNLNHDAMYWYRQDPGQGLRLIYYSQIVNDFQKGDIAEGYSVSREKKESFPLTVTSAQKNPTAFYLCASSIAETQYFGPGTRLLVL.

Points on this clone: The same CDR3 can be traced to other DNA sequences in this sample. J is TRBJ2-7 and V is TRBV5-1, with D possibly matching TRBD2 (5 bases). Between the trimmed V and J ends, which lost 1 base and 3 bases, there was a span of 5 bases. Germline CDR1 reads SGHRS; CDR2 reads YFSETQ. CDR3 length: 12 amino acids. CDR3 sequence: CASSLTSYEQYF. In nucleotides, the CDR3 is TGCGCCAGCAGCTTGACTAGCTACGAGCAGTACTTC.

J is TRBJ2-3 and V is TRBV5-1; D ambiguous. There are 14 residues in the CDR3. Germline V gene lookup returns CDR1 SGHRS and CDR2 YFSETQ. Trimming took off 5 bases at V and 0 bases at J, with 10 bases between the two ends. This CDR3 reads CASSYLSSTDTQYF. The DNA for the CDR3 is TGCGCCAGCAGTTATTTATCTAGCACAGATACGCAGTATTTT.

The chain combines TRBV7-6 with TRBJ2-1; 9 bases map to TRBD2. From germline, CDR1 is SGHVS and CDR2 FNYEAQ. This CDR3 has 19 residues. Losses at the gene ends were 3 bases for V and 1 base for J; bases not matched to a gene: 13. CDR3 in DNA: TGTGCCAGCAGCTTGGAAGGGGAAGGACTAGCGAGGTCCTACAATGAGCAGTTCTTC. Encoded protein: CASSLEGEGLARSYNEQFF.

This clone was picked up one time. In DNA, the CDR3 is TGTGCCAGCAGCCAACTAGCGGGATCCTACAATGAGCAGTTCTTC. This translates into CASSQLAGSYNEQFF. The rearrangement joins TRBV11-2 to TRBJ2-1; 10 positions match TRBD2. The CDR3 runs 15 residues. J gave up 1 base and V 5 bases, and 2 bases lay outside the gene matches. Germline V lookup: CDR1 SGHAT, CDR2 FQNNGV.

The V and J genes are TRBV7-8 and TRBJ1-4, with a possible D match to TRBD1 (5 bases). This CDR3 is 18 amino acids long. The germline CDR1 and CDR2 sequences are SGHVS and FQNEAQ. With 3 bases removed from V and 8 bases from J, the gap between germline ends came to 25 bases. CDR3 nucleotide sequence: TGTGCCAGCAGCTTTCTTTCTTTGCGTGGGGCGGGCGGGGAAAAACTGTTTTTT. Its translation is CASSFLSLRGAGGEKLFF.

This rearrangement joins TRBV2 to TRBJ1-1, with D possibly being TRBD1 (6 bases). The CDR3 is 15 amino acids. Germline V gives CDR1 SNHLY, CDR2 FYNNEI. V was pared by 7 bases and J by 2 bases, with 17 bases between. CDR3 sequence: CASNINPGANTEAFF. CDR3 coding DNA: TGTGCCAGCAACATTAACCCGGGGGCAAACACTGAAGCTTTCTTT.

V gene TRBV28 combines with J gene TRBJ1-4, with TRBD1 matching over 8 bases. The ends lost 7 bases at V and 6 bases at J; junction bases unmatched: 10. Germline V gives CDR1 MDHEN, CDR2 SYDVKM. The CDR3 has 15 residues. CDR3 region: CASNTGGGVDEKLFF. The CDR3 nucleotides are TGTGCCAGCAACACAGGGGGGGGCGTCGATGAAAAACTGTTTTTT.

V gene TRBV7-8 combines with J gene TRBJ1-5, with D possibly matching TRBD1 (5 bases). CDR1 is SGHVS, CDR2 FQNEAQ, per germline. The CDR3 covers 16 residues. The V and J ends lost 6 bases and 0 bases respectively, with 15 bases between them. CDR3 coding DNA: TGTGCCAGCAGTTCCTGGACACGGACTAGCAATCAGCCCCAGCATTTT. It encodes CASSSWTRTSNQPQHF.

This clone was seen a few times. The CDR3 region is CASSPPTRGDTEAFF. The CDR3 DNA follows: TGTGCCAGCTCACCACCCACCAGAGGGGACACTGAAGCTTTCTTT. The rearrangement joins TRBV18 to TRBJ1-1, with TRBD1 as a possible D gene (5 bases). CDR3 size: 15 residues. Trimming removed 0 bases at V and 3 bases at J, with 11 bases between. Germline V lookup: CDR1 KGHSH, CDR2 LQKENI.

The chain combines TRBV9 with TRBJ2-1, with 10 bases aligning to TRBD2. Germline-derived CDR1 and CDR2 are SGDLS and YYNGEE. The CDR3 spans 14 residues. With 0 bases clipped from V and 12 bases from J, the junction kept 6 bases outside the gene matches. CDR3 protein: CASSVELAGMVQFF. The CDR3 DNA sequence: TGTGCCAGCAGCGTAGAACTAGCGGGAATGGTGCAGTTCTTC. The full variable domain, completed using reference TRBV9 and TRBJ2-1, is DSGVTQTPKHLITATGQRVTLRCSPRSGDLSVYWYQQSLDQGLQFLIQYYNGEERAKGNILERFSAQQFPDLHSELNLSSLELGDSALYFCASSVELAGMVQFFGPGTRLTVL.

This clone has a single count. CDR3: CASRPDRGNYGYTF. The CDR3 DNA reads as TGTGCCAGCAGGCCGGACAGGGGAAACTATGGCTACACCTTC. V and J are TRBV6-5 and TRBJ1-2; TRBD1 aligns across 9 bases. V dropped 6 bases and J dropped 2; count of bases not matched to a gene: 4. The CDR3 runs 14 residues. Looked up from germline, CDR1 is MNHEY and CDR2 is SVGAGI.

This rearrangement joins TRBV30 to TRBJ1-1; D ambiguous. The germline V and J ends were trimmed by 3 bases and 5 bases, with 16 bases remaining between them. The CDR3 sequence is 14 residues long. Germline assignment: CDR1 GTSNPN and CDR2 SVGIG (reference sequence). CDR3 DNA sequence: TGTGCCTGGAGCGCCGGTCTATCGGGAACTGAAGCTTTCTTT. It encodes CAWSAGLSGTEAFF.

The gene calls are TRBV7-8 and TRBJ2-4, with 7 bases fitting TRBD1. With 3 bases clipped from V and 8 bases from J, the junction kept 1 base outside the gene matches. The germline CDR1 and CDR2 sequences are SGHVS and FQNEAQ. The CDR3 contains 12 residues. Here the CDR3 DNA reads TGTGCCAGCAGCTTCGACAGGGACATTCAGTACTTC. This codes for CASSFDRDIQYF.

This clone appeared a few times. The chain has TRBV2 and TRBJ1-1; D not certain. This CDR3 region has 13 residues. The germline V gene encodes CDR1 SNHLY and CDR2 FYNNEI. V lost 4 bases, J lost 3 bases, and 9 bases lay in between. The CDR3 loop reads CASSGVVYTEAFF. The CDR3 coding sequence is TGTGCCAGCAGTGGGGTGGTCTACACTGAAGCTTTCTTT. The whole variable domain, filled in from reference TRBV2 and TRBJ1-1, reads EPEVTQTPSHQVTQMGQEVILRCVPISNHLYFYWYRQILGQKVEFLVSFYNNEISEKSEIFDDQFSVERPDGSNFTLKIRSTKLEDSAMYFCASSGVVYTEAFFGQGTRLTVV.

The chain links TRBV9 to TRBJ1-2; weak D call: TRBD1 (5 bases). The CDR3 sequence is 14 residues long. V lost 3 bases and J 2 bases, leaving 11 bases between the germline ends. Per germline, CDR1 SGDLS and CDR2 YYNGEE. CDR3 in amino acids: CASSAWGTNYGYTF. The CDR3 DNA sequence: TGTGCCAGCAGCGCATGGGGCACCAACTATGGCTACACCTTC.

J is TRBJ1-2 and V is TRBV18, with D possibly being TRBD1 (6 bases). Germline values: CDR1 KGHSH, CDR2 LQKENI. The CDR3 extends over 14 amino acids. Trimming removed 4 bases from V and 7 bases from J, with 16 bases in between. This CDR3 is CASSLRQVVPGYTF. The CDR3 DNA is TGTGCCAGCTCACTAAGACAGGTTGTTCCTGGCTACACCTTC.

The J gene is TRBJ1-2, the V gene TRBV4-1; D gene ambiguous. V lost 3 bases to trimming and J lost 4 bases, with 12 bases between them. The CDR3 runs to 14 residues. Per the germline V gene, CDR1 is MGHRA and CDR2 is YSYEKL. The CDR3 nucleotides read TGCGCCAGCAGCCAGGACCCGAGTGGCTATGGCTACACCTTC. It translates to CASSQDPSGYGYTF.

The V gene is TRBV30, the J gene TRBJ1-4; 7 nucleotides match TRBD1. The V gene end was trimmed by 0 bases and the J gene end by 5 bases; junction bases not matched to a gene: 6. The CDR3 runs 15 residues. CDR1 is GTSNPN, CDR2 SVGIG, per germline (reference sequence). The CDR3 DNA reads as TGTGCCTGGAGTGTCAGGGGGGCGGAAAATGAAAAACTGTTTTTT. This translates into CAWSVRGAENEKLFF. Complete variable domain (other parts from reference TRBV30 and TRBJ1-4): SQTIHQWPATLVQPVGSPLSLECTVEGTSNPNLYWYRQAAGRGLQLLFYSVGIGQISSEVPQNLSASRPQDRQFILSSKKLLLSDSGFYLCAWSVRGAENEKLFFGSGTQLSVL.

The CDR3 reads CASSLGLAPGEQYF. Here the CDR3 DNA reads TGTGCCAGCAGCTTAGGACTAGCTCCGGGGGAGCAGTACTTC. The chain has TRBV5-4 and TRBJ2-7; 8 bases match TRBD2. Germline CDR1 SGHNT, CDR2 YYREEE (reference sequence). CDR3 length: 14 amino acids. V shed 2 bases and J 7 bases; nucleotides not matched to a gene: 8.